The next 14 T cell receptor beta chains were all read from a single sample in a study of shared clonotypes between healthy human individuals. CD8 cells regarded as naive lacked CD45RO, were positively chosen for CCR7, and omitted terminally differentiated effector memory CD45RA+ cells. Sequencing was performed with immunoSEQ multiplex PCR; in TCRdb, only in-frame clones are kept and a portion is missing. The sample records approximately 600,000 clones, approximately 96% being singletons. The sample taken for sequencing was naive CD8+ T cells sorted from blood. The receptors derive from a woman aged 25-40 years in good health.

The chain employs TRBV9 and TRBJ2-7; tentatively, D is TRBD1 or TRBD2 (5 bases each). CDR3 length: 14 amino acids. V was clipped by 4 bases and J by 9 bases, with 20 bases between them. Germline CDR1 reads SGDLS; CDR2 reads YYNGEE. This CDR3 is CASSPRDPSWVQYF. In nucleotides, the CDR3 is TGTGCCAGCAGCCCTCGGGACCCCTCGTGGGTGCAGTACTTC. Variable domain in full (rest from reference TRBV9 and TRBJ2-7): DSGVTQTPKHLITATGQRVTLRCSPRSGDLSVYWYQQSLDQGLQFLIQYYNGEERAKGNILERFSAQQFPDLHSELNLSSLELGDSALYFCASSPRDPSWVQYFGPGTRLTVT.

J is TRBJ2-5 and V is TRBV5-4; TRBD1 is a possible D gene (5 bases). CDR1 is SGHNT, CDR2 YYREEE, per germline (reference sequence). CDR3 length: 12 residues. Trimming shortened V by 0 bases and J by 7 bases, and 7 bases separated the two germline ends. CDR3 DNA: TGTGCCAGCAGCTTGGGGGGCGGGACCCAGTACTTC. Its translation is CASSLGGGTQYF.

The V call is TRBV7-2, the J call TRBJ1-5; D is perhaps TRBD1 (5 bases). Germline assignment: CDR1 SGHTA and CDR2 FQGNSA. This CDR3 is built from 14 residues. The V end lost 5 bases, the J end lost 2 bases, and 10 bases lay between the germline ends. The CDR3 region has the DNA TGTGCCAGCAGCCAGGGTTGGGGCAATCAGCCCCAGCATTTT. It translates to CASSQGWGNQPQHF.

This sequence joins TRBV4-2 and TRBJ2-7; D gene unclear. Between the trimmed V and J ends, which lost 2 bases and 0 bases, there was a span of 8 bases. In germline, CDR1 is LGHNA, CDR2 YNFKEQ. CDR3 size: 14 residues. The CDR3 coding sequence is TGTGCCAGCAGCCAATCCCCTAGCTCCTACGAGCAGTACTTC. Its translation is CASSQSPSSYEQYF.

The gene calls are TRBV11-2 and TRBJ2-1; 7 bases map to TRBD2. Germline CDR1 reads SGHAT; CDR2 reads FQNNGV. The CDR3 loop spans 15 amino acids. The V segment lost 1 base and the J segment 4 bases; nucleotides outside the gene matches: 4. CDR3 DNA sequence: TGTGCCAGCAGCTTAGGATCTAGCGGATACAATGAGCAGTTCTTC. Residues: CASSLGSSGYNEQFF.

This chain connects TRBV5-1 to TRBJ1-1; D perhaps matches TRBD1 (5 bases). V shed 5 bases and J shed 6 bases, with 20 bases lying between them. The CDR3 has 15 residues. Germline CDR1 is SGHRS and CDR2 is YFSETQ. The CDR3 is CASSLGQGRKAEAFF. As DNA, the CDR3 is TGCGCCAGCAGTCTTGGGCAGGGCCGGAAGGCTGAAGCTTTCTTT.

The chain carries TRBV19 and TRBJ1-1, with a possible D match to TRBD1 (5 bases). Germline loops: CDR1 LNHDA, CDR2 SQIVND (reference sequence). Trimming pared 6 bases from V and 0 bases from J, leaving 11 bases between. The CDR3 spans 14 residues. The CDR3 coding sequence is TGTGCCAGTAGCTGGGGGGTAATGAACACTGAAGCTTTCTTT. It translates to CASSWGVMNTEAFF.

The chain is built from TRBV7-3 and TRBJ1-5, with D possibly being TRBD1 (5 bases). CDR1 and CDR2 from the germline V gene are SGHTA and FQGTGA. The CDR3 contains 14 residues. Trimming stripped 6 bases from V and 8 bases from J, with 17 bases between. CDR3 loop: CASRRSGAVKPQHF. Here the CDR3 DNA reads TGTGCCAGCAGAAGATCCGGGGCAGTGAAGCCCCAGCATTTT.

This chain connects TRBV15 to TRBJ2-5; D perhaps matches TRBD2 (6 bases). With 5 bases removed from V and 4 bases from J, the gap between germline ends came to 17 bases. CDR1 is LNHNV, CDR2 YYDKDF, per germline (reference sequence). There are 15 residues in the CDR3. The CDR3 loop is CATSRETGAGETQYF. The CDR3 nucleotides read TGTGCCACCAGCCGCGAGACGGGAGCGGGAGAGACCCAGTACTTC.

The CDR3 DNA reads TGCAGCGCTACTCGGGGTCCCTACGAGCAGTACTTC. Its translation is CSATRGPYEQYF. This chain links TRBV29-1 with TRBJ2-7, with D perhaps matching TRBD2 (5 bases). Per germline, CDR1 SQVTM and CDR2 ANQGSEA. The CDR3 loop spans 12 amino acids. V shed 7 bases and J shed 2 bases, with 12 bases lying between them.

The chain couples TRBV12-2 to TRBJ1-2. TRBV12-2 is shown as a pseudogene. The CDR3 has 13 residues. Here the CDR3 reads CASRFDGNYGYTF. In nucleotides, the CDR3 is TGTGCAAGTCGCTTTGACGGTAACTATGGCTACACCTTC.

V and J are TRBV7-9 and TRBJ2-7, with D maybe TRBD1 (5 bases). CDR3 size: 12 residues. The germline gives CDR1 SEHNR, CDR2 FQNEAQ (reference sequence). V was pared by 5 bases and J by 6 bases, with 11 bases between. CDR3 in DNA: TGTGCCAGCAGCCATTCCAGGGTCGAGCAGTACTTC. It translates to CASSHSRVEQYF.

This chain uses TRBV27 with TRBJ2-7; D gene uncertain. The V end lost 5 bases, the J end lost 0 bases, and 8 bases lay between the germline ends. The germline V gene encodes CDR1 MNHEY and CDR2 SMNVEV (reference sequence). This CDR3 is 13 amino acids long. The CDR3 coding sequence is TGTGCCAGCAGTCAGACAAACTCCTACGAGCAGTACTTC. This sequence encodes CASSQTNSYEQYF.

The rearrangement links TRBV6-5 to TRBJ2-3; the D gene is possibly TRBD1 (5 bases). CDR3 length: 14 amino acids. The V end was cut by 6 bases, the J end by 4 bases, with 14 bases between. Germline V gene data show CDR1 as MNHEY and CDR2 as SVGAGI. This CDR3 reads CASRNPRGADTQYF. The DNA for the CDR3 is TGTGCCAGCAGGAATCCAAGGGGCGCAGATACGCAGTATTTT.